What follows are 2 T cell receptor beta chains derived from one specimen sequenced in a study of chemoradiotherapy in HPV16-positive cancers. Using immunoSEQ multiplex PCR, the repertoire was profiled, and TCRdb retains in-frame clones only, with some absent. The sample includes tens of thousands of clones, roughly 87% seen only once; the top ten take approximately 3%. The source was blood, collected from a patient who underwent chemoradiotherapy. These receptors came from a human donor with HPV-associated anogenital cancer.

The V call is TRBV5-4, the J call TRBJ2-7; a weak D match, TRBD2 (6 bases). Trimming removed 1 base from V and 5 bases from J, with 13 bases in between. The CDR3 is 14 residues long. Germline CDR1 SGHNT, CDR2 YYREEE (reference sequence). CDR3 DNA: TGTGCCAGCAGCTTGTACGGGAGAAACCACGAGCAGTACTTC. It codes for CASSLYGRNHEQYF.

The CDR3 DNA is TGTGCCAGCAGTTCCCTCCCGGTAGACACCGGGGAGCTGTTTTTT. Amino acids: CASSSLPVDTGELFF. The chain couples TRBV28 to TRBJ2-2; D uncertain. V lost 4 bases to trimming and J lost 3 bases, with 12 bases between them. The CDR3 consists of 15 residues. Germline-derived CDR1 and CDR2 are MDHEN and SYDVKM.